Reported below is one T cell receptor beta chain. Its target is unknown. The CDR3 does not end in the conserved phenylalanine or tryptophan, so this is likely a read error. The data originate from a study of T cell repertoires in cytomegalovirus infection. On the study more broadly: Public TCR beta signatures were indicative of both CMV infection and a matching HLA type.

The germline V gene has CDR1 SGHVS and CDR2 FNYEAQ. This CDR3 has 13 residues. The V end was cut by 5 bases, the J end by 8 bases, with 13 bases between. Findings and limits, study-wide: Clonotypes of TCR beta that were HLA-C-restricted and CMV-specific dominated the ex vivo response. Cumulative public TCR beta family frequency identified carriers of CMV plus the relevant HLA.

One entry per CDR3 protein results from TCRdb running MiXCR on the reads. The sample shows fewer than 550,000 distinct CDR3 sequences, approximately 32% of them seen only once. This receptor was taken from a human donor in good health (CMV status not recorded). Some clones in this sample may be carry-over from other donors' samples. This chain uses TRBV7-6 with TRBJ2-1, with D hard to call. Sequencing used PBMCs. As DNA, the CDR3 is TGTGCCAGCAGCCCAACTTCAGGCTATGAGCAGTTCGTC. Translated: CASSPTSGYEQFV.